The clone carrying this TCR beta chain appeared once. This record comes from a study of blood T cell repertoires in COVID-19. Study at large: Nucleic acid was either cDNA or gDNA, and it came from T cells, B-cell-depleted T cells, or PBMCs.

CDR1 MGHRA and CDR2 YSYEKL come from the germline V gene. The V and J ends lost 1 base and 1 base respectively, with 7 bases between them. The CDR3 consists of 14 residues. Everyone who took part was roughly 18 to 89 years old, and they came from 24 US areas. TCRdb keeps only in-frame clones here, not all; method: immunoSEQ multiplex PCR. The table includes approximately 200,000 clones, approximately 84% detected once. Sequencing used PBMCs or T cells enriched from blood (not recorded which). This clonotype was sampled from a man aged 35 to 55 who had recovered from COVID-19. This sequence joins TRBV4-1 and TRBJ1-2; D gene ambiguous. The DNA of the CDR3 is TGCGCCAGCAGCCAAGTTGGGAGTAACTATGGCTACACCTTC. The encoded protein is CASSQVGSNYGYTF.